The TCR beta chain under discussion was sequenced for a study of blood T cell repertoires in COVID-19 (dated by TCRdb to 2018 to 2020). For the wider study: The collaborator samples originated in the United States, Italy and Spain and spanned the acute and convalescent phases of COVID-19. The material from the prospective study consisted of cDNA or gDNA derived from T cells, B-cell-depleted T cells, or PBMCs. Subjects who had been exposed to COVID-19, were actively infected with it, or had recovered from it provided the deeply sampled blood TCRbeta repertoires that made up the dataset. A freely available public database, intended as a resource for researchers studying the immune response to SARS-CoV-2, is where the repertoires were released. The samples were drawn from two sources: the first 160 participants of the ongoing ImmuneRACE study, and 1,000 to 1,500 subjects contributed by 6 global collaborators. Sample metadata almost always included a de-identified subject ID, COVID-19 status, age in years and sex. HLA class I and class II types, where available, came from metadata supplied by the sample provider rather than from assay-based typing.

Study-level results and caveats: The amount of clinical and demographic metadata varied by source and participant and was provided uncurated.

In regard to this clone: Its binding antigen is unknown. The record has no base qualities; no much larger clone is one base away.

Collaborating institutions collected whole blood in K2EDTA tubes following their own protocols. For TCRbeta analysis, collaborators shipped samples as frozen whole blood, isolated PBMCs, or DNA extracted from either of those sample types. The CDR3, cysteine through phenylalanine, is 17 amino acids long. Only the CDR3 DNA stays, 51 bases, in frame from base 1. CDR1 and CDR2 are read off the germline V gene (reference sequence) as LNHNV and YYDKDF. Compared with germline, V lacks 0 bases and J lacks 5 bases; bases without a gene match: 8. The immunoSEQ Assay, a bias-controlled multiplex PCR, was used to amplify TCRbeta CDR3 regions from genomic DNA. Concerning the study's data processing: Within the assay, amplification of reference gene primers was used to estimate how many nucleated cells each sample contained. Sequence reads were collapsed and filtered to measure the absolute abundance of every unique TCRbeta CDR3 rearrangement. Productive Simpson clonality was computed per sample as the square root of Simpson's diversity index over productive rearrangements. Imported from immuneACCESS, the table was reduced by TCRdb to in-frame sequences with V and J called. These copies leave out some clones; in studies compared against another copy, an unresolved V gene accounts for under half, and the cause of the remainder is not known. The DNA was the basis for D and trimming; V, J and clone size are from that table. This sample holds more than 300,000 clones; roughly 82% were observed only once. The leading ten clones occupy under 2% of the sample.

The rearrangement joined TRBV15 to TRBJ2-1; a stretch of 9 junction bases matches TRBD2. Sequencing was carried out using peripheral blood. The source of this sequence is a woman in her fifties or sixties with acute or convalescent COVID-19. The nucleotides read TGTGCCACCAGCAGAGATCTACGCGGGAGGGCTGACAATGAGCAGTTCTTC. Its protein is CATSRDLRGRADNEQFF.